The rows below give T cell receptor beta chains drawn from one sample of a study of CD4 T cells in relation to SARS-CoV-2 and coronaviruses. Generated by immunoSEQ multiplex PCR, the TCRdb table keeps only in-frame clones and is missing some. Counted here are around 9,700 clones, roughly 72% occurring once; the ten biggest clones make up 18%. Which antigens these TCRs recognize remains unknown. Material: CD4+ T cells from PBMCs, cultured in vitro. The receptors shown here come from a human donor in good health. Each CDR3 is given with its conserved first and last residue. The D gene is left open where the match is weak. The size of a clone is reported for some rows only, either as once, few or many, or as a class for expanded clones.

V gene: TRBV2
J gene: TRBJ2-6
D gene: TRBD1
clone size: .
CDR3 DNA: TGTGCCAGCAGTTCCCAGGGGGCTGGGGCCAACGTCCTGACTTTC
CDR3 protein: CASSSQGAGANVLTF

V gene: TRBV6-5
J gene: TRBJ2-7
D gene: .
clone size: .
CDR3 DNA: TGTGCCACGGAGAGAAGCTCCTACGAGCAGTACTTC
CDR3 protein: CATERSSYEQYF

V gene: TRBV5-5
J gene: TRBJ2-5
D gene: .
clone size: once
CDR3 DNA: TGTGCCAGCAGCGGCGGGGTAGCTGACCGGGAGACCCAGTACTTC
CDR3 protein: CASSGGVADRETQYF

V gene: TRBV6-4
J gene: TRBJ2-2
D gene: .
clone size: .
CDR3 DNA: TGTGCCATGAAGGAGGAGCGTCGGGAGCTGTTTTTT
CDR3 protein: CAMKEERRELFF

V gene: TRBV2
J gene: TRBJ2-5
D gene: TRBD2
clone size: .
CDR3 DNA: TGTGCCAGCACCGAAGGGCTAGCGGGGGGCGAAGAGACCCAGTACTTC
CDR3 protein: CASTEGLAGGEETQYF

V gene: TRBV5-6
J gene: TRBJ2-5
D gene: .
clone size: .
CDR3 DNA: TGTGCCAGCAGCCCACTTGGAGTGGTAGCGGATCAAGAGACCCAGTACTTC
CDR3 protein: CASSPLGVVADQETQYF

V gene: TRBV19
J gene: TRBJ1-5
D gene: .
clone size: .
CDR3 DNA: TGTGCCAGTAGTACGGGCATGGGGCGCCAGCCCCAGCATTTT
CDR3 protein: CASSTGMGRQPQHF

V gene: TRBV3-1/TRBV3-2
J gene: TRBJ2-3
D gene: TRBD2
clone size: .
CDR3 DNA: TGTGCCAGCAGCCAAGACCCTAGCGGGGGAGCGCTTACTAGCACAGATACGCAGTATTTT
CDR3 protein: CASSQDPSGGALTSTDTQYF

V gene: TRBV7-2
J gene: TRBJ1-5
D gene: TRBD1
clone size: few
CDR3 DNA: TGTGCCAGCAGCTTAGCGGGACAGGGGAAGTTGCATTTT
CDR3 protein: CASSLAGQGKLHF

V gene: TRBV6-5
J gene: TRBJ2-1
D gene: TRBD1
clone size: few
CDR3 DNA: TGTGCCAGCAGTTACAGGACAGGGGGCCGGGATGAGCAGTTCTTC
CDR3 protein: CASSYRTGGRDEQFF

V gene: TRBV6-5
J gene: TRBJ2-3
D gene: TRBD2
clone size: .
CDR3 DNA: TGTGCCAGCAAGCCAGCGGGAGTCTCAGATACGCAGTATTTT
CDR3 protein: CASKPAGVSDTQYF

V gene: TRBV4-1
J gene: TRBJ1-1
D gene: .
clone size: .
CDR3 DNA: TGCGCCAGCAGCCGGGGACTCCCTCGGGACACTGAAGCTTTCTTT
CDR3 protein: CASSRGLPRDTEAFF

V gene: TRBV4-1
J gene: TRBJ2-5
D gene: TRBD2
clone size: .
CDR3 DNA: TGCGCCAGCAGCCTCAGGGCGGGGGGAGAGACCCAGTACTTC
CDR3 protein: CASSLRAGGETQYF

V gene: TRBV30
J gene: TRBJ1-1
D gene: TRBD1
clone size: .
CDR3 DNA: TGTGCCTGGGAAAGGGGGCCTGGTACTGAAGCTTTCTTT
CDR3 protein: CAWERGPGTEAFF

V gene: TRBV5-1
J gene: TRBJ1-5
D gene: .
clone size: .
CDR3 DNA: TGCGCCAGCAGCTTGCTAGGGAACAATCAGCCCCAGCATTTT
CDR3 protein: CASSLLGNNQPQHF

V gene: TRBV6-1
J gene: TRBJ2-1
D gene: .
clone size: .
CDR3 DNA: TGTGCCAGCAGTGAACAGCGTTACTCCTACAATGAGCAGTTCTTC
CDR3 protein: CASSEQRYSYNEQFF

V gene: TRBV11-2
J gene: TRBJ2-3
D gene: .
clone size: few
CDR3 DNA: TGTGCCAGCAGCTCCCCCGGGATCGGGGTGTCGGGCACAGATACGCAGTATTTT
CDR3 protein: CASSSPGIGVSGTDTQYF

V gene: TRBV5-4
J gene: TRBJ2-2
D gene: .
clone size: .
CDR3 DNA: TGTGCCGCCCGAGGGGTTGGCACCGGGGAGCTGTTTTTT
CDR3 protein: CAARGVGTGELFF

V gene: TRBV7-2
J gene: TRBJ2-3
D gene: TRBD2
clone size: .
CDR3 DNA: TGTGCCAGCAGCCCCCTTTCCTTCCGCGGGAGATTCGGCACAGATACGCAGTATTTT
CDR3 protein: CASSPLSFRGRFGTDTQYF

V gene: TRBV3-1/TRBV3-2
J gene: TRBJ2-4
D gene: .
clone size: once
CDR3 DNA: TGTGCCAGCAGCCAAGGCACTGTTTCCTACTTC
CDR3 protein: CASSQGTVSYF

V gene: TRBV7-2
J gene: TRBJ1-1
D gene: TRBD1
clone size: .
CDR3 DNA: TGTGCCAGCAGCTTAGTGGGACAGGGAAAGGCTGAAGCTTTCTTT
CDR3 protein: CASSLVGQGKAEAFF

V gene: TRBV19
J gene: TRBJ1-3
D gene: .
clone size: .
CDR3 DNA: TGTGCCACCAAGAAAAACCGGGCCCGAGGCCCTGGAAACACCATATATTTT
CDR3 protein: CATKKNRARGPGNTIYF

V gene: TRBV7-3
J gene: TRBJ2-1
D gene: TRBD2
clone size: .
CDR3 DNA: TGTGCCAGCAGCCGTGGGGTGGCGGGAGGCTACAATGAGCAGTTCTTC
CDR3 protein: CASSRGVAGGYNEQFF

V gene: TRBV14
J gene: TRBJ2-1
D gene: .
clone size: .
CDR3 DNA: TGTGCCAGCAGCCATTCGTTGGGGAGCTCCTACAATGAGCAGTTCTTC
CDR3 protein: CASSHSLGSSYNEQFF

V gene: TRBV6-2/TRBV6-3
J gene: TRBJ1-2
D gene: TRBD1
clone size: .
CDR3 DNA: TGTGCCAGCAGTTCCGGGACAGGAACTTATGGCTACACCTTC
CDR3 protein: CASSSGTGTYGYTF

V gene: TRBV6-4
J gene: TRBJ2-3
D gene: .
clone size: .
CDR3 DNA: TGTGCCAGCAGTGACCACACAGATACGCAGTATTTT
CDR3 protein: CASSDHTDTQYF

V gene: TRBV6-2/TRBV6-3
J gene: TRBJ2-2
D gene: .
clone size: few
CDR3 DNA: TGTGCCAGCAGCCGCGGGGACAGACGACCGGAGCTGTTTTTT
CDR3 protein: CASSRGDRRPELFF

V gene: TRBV11-2
J gene: TRBJ2-7
D gene: .
clone size: .
CDR3 DNA: TGTGCCAGCAGCTACTCGGACAGCGGCTCCTACGAGCAGTACTTC
CDR3 protein: CASSYSDSGSYEQYF

V gene: TRBV29-1
J gene: TRBJ1-1
D gene: .
clone size: .
CDR3 DNA: TGCAGCGCTCGGACGGTAAACACTGAAGCTTTCTTT
CDR3 protein: CSARTVNTEAFF

V gene: TRBV3-1/TRBV3-2
J gene: TRBJ2-5
D gene: TRBD2
clone size: .
CDR3 DNA: TGTGCCAGCAGCCAAACCCGGACTAGTGGGGAGACCCAGTACTTC
CDR3 protein: CASSQTRTSGETQYF

V gene: TRBV6-4
J gene: TRBJ1-2
D gene: TRBD1
clone size: .
CDR3 DNA: TGTGCCAGCAGTGACGACAGGGGAGGAGGCTACACCTTC
CDR3 protein: CASSDDRGGGYTF

V gene: TRBV11-3
J gene: TRBJ2-3
D gene: TRBD1
clone size: .
CDR3 DNA: TGTGCCAGCAGCTTAACAGGGACAGGGTTCCTCACAGATACGCAGTATTTT
CDR3 protein: CASSLTGTGFLTDTQYF

V gene: TRBV5-1
J gene: TRBJ2-5
D gene: .
clone size: .
CDR3 DNA: TGCGCCAGCAGCTTGGCGCCAGGGACCCAAGAGACCCAGTACTTC
CDR3 protein: CASSLAPGTQETQYF

V gene: TRBV7-2
J gene: TRBJ2-7
D gene: TRBD2
clone size: once
CDR3 DNA: TGTGCCAGCAGCTTAGCGCTTGGTAGCGGGGCCTACGAGCAGTACTTC
CDR3 protein: CASSLALGSGAYEQYF

V gene: TRBV2
J gene: TRBJ2-1
D gene: TRBD2
clone size: once
CDR3 DNA: TGTGCCAGCAGCGGGACTAGCGGTAATGAGCAGTTCTTC
CDR3 protein: CASSGTSGNEQFF

V gene: TRBV4-3
J gene: TRBJ2-1
D gene: .
clone size: .
CDR3 DNA: TGCGCCAGCAGCCAAGTACCGGACACCATTTACAATGAGCAGTTCTTC
CDR3 protein: CASSQVPDTIYNEQFF

V gene: TRBV7-2
J gene: TRBJ1-5
D gene: TRBD1
clone size: .
CDR3 DNA: TGTGCCAGCAGTCCGGACAGGGGGAATCAGCCCCAGCATTTT
CDR3 protein: CASSPDRGNQPQHF

V gene: TRBV18
J gene: TRBJ2-3
D gene: .
clone size: .
CDR3 DNA: TGTGCCAGCTCACCGATTCGTTATAACACAGATACGCAGTATTTT
CDR3 protein: CASSPIRYNTDTQYF

V gene: TRBV25-1
J gene: TRBJ1-1
D gene: .
clone size: .
CDR3 DNA: TGTGCCAGCAGTGAGGGTACGGTGAACACTGAAGCTTTCTTT
CDR3 protein: CASSEGTVNTEAFF

V gene: TRBV13
J gene: TRBJ2-1
D gene: .
clone size: .
CDR3 DNA: TGTGCCAGCAGCCCCAGACGGGTCGGTATTTCCGATGAGCAGTTCTTC
CDR3 protein: CASSPRRVGISDEQFF

V gene: TRBV4-2
J gene: TRBJ2-7
D gene: TRBD2
clone size: few
CDR3 DNA: TGTGCCAGCAGCCGCGGGACTAGCGGTGTCTACGAGCAGTACTTC
CDR3 protein: CASSRGTSGVYEQYF

V gene: TRBV2
J gene: TRBJ2-3
D gene: .
clone size: .
CDR3 DNA: TGTGCCAGCCTTGCTAGTATTAGCCCCACAGATACGCAGTATTTT
CDR3 protein: CASLASISPTDTQYF

V gene: TRBV4-1
J gene: TRBJ1-1
D gene: .
clone size: .
CDR3 DNA: TGCGCCAGCAGCCAAGAGAGGGGGGGCTGGGAAAACACTGAAGCTTTCTTT
CDR3 protein: CASSQERGGWENTEAFF

V gene: TRBV7-2
J gene: TRBJ2-3
D gene: .
clone size: .
CDR3 DNA: TGTGCCAGCAGCTTATGGGGGACTTCAACGGGGGCAGATACGCAGTATTTT
CDR3 protein: CASSLWGTSTGADTQYF

V gene: TRBV29-1
J gene: TRBJ1-1
D gene: .
clone size: .
CDR3 DNA: TGCAGCGCTTATTTCCAAAAACCCGGAGCTTTCTTT
CDR3 protein: CSAYFQKPGAFF

V gene: TRBV24-1
J gene: TRBJ2-5
D gene: TRBD2
clone size: once
CDR3 DNA: TGTGCCACCAGTGAATATACTAGCGGGAGGGGTGAGACCCAGTACTTC
CDR3 protein: CATSEYTSGRGETQYF

V gene: TRBV6-6
J gene: TRBJ1-3
D gene: TRBD1
clone size: .
CDR3 DNA: TGTGCCAGCAGTCGCTATGGGACAGTCTACTCTGGAAACACCATATATTTT
CDR3 protein: CASSRYGTVYSGNTIYF

V gene: TRBV5-1
J gene: TRBJ2-2
D gene: TRBD1
clone size: .
CDR3 DNA: TGCGCCAGCAGCCCCTGGACAGGGACGGGCACCGGGGAGCTGTTTTTT
CDR3 protein: CASSPWTGTGTGELFF

V gene: TRBV10-3
J gene: TRBJ2-2
D gene: TRBD1
clone size: few
CDR3 DNA: TGTGCCATAAGGACAGGGACGGACACCGGGGAGCTGTTTTTT
CDR3 protein: CAIRTGTDTGELFF

V gene: TRBV18
J gene: TRBJ1-2
D gene: .
clone size: .
CDR3 DNA: TGTGCCAGCTCACCCGAGGTTCGGGATGGCTACACCTTC
CDR3 protein: CASSPEVRDGYTF

V gene: TRBV11-3
J gene: TRBJ2-1
D gene: TRBD1
clone size: .
CDR3 DNA: TGTGCCAGCAGCGCTTGGGACAGTGCCAAGACTGAGCAGTTCTTC
CDR3 protein: CASSAWDSAKTEQFF